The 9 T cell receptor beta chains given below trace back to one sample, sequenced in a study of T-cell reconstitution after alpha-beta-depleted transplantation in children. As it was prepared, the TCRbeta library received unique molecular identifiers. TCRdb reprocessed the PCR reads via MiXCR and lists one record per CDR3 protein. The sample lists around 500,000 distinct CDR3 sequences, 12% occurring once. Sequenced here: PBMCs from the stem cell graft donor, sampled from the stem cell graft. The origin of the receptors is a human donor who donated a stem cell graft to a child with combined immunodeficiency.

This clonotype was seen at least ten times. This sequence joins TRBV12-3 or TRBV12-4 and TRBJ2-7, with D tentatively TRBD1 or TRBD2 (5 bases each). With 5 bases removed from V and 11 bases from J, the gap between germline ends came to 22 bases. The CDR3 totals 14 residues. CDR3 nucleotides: TGTGCCAGCAGTCTCACAACCTGGGACGCCGGAAAGTACTTC. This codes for CASSLTTWDAGKYF.

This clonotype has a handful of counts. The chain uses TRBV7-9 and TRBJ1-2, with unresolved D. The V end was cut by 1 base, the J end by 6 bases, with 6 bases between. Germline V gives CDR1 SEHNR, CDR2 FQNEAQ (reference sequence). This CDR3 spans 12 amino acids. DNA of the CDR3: TGTGCCAGCAGCTTAGTCTTAGATGGCTACACCTTC. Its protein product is CASSLVLDGYTF.

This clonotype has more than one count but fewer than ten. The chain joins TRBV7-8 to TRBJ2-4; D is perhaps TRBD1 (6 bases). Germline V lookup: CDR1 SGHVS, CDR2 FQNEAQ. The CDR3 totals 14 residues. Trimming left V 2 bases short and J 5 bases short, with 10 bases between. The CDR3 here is CASSLKAGENIQYF. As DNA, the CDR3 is TGTGCCAGCAGCTTAAAGGCAGGGGAAAACATTCAGTACTTC.

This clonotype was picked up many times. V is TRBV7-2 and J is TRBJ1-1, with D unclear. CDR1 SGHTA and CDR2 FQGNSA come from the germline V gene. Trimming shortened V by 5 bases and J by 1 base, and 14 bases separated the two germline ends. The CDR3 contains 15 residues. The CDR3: CASSDTPRSNTEAFF. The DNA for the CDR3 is TGTGCCAGCAGCGATACCCCACGATCGAACACTGAAGCTTTCTTT.

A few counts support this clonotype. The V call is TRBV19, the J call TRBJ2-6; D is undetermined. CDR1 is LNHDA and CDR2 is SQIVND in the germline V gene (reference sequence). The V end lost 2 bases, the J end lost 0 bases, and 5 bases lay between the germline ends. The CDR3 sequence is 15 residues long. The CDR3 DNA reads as TGTGCCAGTAGTATAAAGGCCTCTGGGGCCAACGTCCTGACTTTC. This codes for CASSIKASGANVLTF.

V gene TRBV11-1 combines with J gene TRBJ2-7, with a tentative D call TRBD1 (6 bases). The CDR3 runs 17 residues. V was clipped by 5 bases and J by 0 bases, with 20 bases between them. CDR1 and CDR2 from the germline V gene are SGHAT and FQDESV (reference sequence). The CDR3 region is CASSASRPTGTSYEQYF. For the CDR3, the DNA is TGTGCCAGCAGCGCTTCCCGCCCCACAGGGACCTCCTACGAGCAGTACTTC.

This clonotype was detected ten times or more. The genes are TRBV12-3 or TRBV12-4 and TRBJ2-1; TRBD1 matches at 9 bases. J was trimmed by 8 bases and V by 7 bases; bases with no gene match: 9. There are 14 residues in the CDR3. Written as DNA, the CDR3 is TGTGCCAGCACACCGGGACAGGGTGGGCATGAGCAGTTCTTC. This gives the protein CASTPGQGGHEQFF.

The CDR3 reads CASSVGTLAGATDTQYF. The CDR3, as DNA: TGTGCCAGCAGCGTAGGGACCCTAGCGGGTGCTACAGATACGCAGTATTTT. The V call is TRBV9, the J call TRBJ2-3; 8 bases map to TRBD2. This CDR3 has 17 residues. The V and J ends lost 0 bases and 3 bases, in that order; junction bases with no gene match: 9. Germline CDR1 and CDR2: SGDLS and YYNGEE.

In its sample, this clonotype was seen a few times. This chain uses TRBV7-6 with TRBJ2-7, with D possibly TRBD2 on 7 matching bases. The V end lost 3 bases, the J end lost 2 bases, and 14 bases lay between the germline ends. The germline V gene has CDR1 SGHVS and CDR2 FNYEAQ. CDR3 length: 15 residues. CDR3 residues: CASSLGGALTYEQYF. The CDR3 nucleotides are TGTGCCAGCAGCTTGGGGGGGGCCCTTACCTACGAGCAGTACTTC.